In its sample, the clone carrying this T cell receptor beta chain was seen a few times. TCRdb reprocessed the 5' RACE reads with MiXCR, giving one entry per CDR3 protein. The data show 70,000 to 90,000 distinct CDR3 sequences, less than 15% seen once. This CDR3 has 14 residues. Germline CDR1 SEHNR, CDR2 FQNEAQ (reference sequence). Germline trimming cut 6 bases from V and 3 bases from J; bases unmatched to any gene: 6. The data belong to a study of early T cells in non-severe SARS-CoV-2 infection. Sequencing was done on a sample of whole blood. The TCR sequence derives from an adult who was a healthcare worker with PCR-confirmed SARS-CoV-2 infection or an uninfected control (not recorded which). V gene TRBV7-9 combines with J gene TRBJ1-2; 8 nucleotides line up with TRBD1. In DNA form, the CDR3 reads TGTGCCAGCAGGGACAGGGATATCGACTATGGCTACACCTTC. It encodes CASRDRDIDYGYTF.